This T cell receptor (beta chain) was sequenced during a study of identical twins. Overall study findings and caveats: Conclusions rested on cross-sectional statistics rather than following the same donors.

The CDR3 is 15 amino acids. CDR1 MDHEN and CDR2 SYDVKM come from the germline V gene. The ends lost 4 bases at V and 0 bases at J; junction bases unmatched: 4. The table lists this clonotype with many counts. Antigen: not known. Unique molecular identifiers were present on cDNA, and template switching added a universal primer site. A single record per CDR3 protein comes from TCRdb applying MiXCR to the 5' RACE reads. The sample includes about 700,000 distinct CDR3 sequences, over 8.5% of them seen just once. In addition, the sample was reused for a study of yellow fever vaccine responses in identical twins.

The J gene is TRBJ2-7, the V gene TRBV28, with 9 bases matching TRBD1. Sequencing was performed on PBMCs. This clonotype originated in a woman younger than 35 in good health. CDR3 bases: TGTGCCAGCAGTTCTCCGGGACAGGGCTCCTACGAGCAGTACTTC. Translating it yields CASSSPGQGSYEQYF.